This TCR beta chain stems from a study of T cells in Graves' hyperthyroidism and ophthalmopathy. Background on the study: Pretreatment peripheral blood was obtained at initial diagnosis.

The blood sample predates any ophthalmopathy symptoms, coming from first hyperthyroidism diagnosis. The study's findings and limits: Researchers found most expanded thyroid clonotypes above 0.001 in blood as well.

The CDR3 contains 13 residues. The junction had 5 bases not matched to a gene; V was cut back by 6 bases and J by 8 bases. Germline-derived CDR1 and CDR2 are SQVTM and ANQGSEA. TCR beta CDR3 region amplification was performed from RNA transcripts. In the first-round RT-PCR of the TCR CDR3, the HTBI primer set was used. TCRdb used MiXCR to reprocess the multiplex PCR reads, holding one entry per CDR3 protein. The sample has over 250,000 distinct CDR3 sequences, less than 30% seen once; the top ten hold about 30%. Note on this clonotype: The antigen remains unidentified.

The chain employs TRBV29-1 and TRBJ2-2, with 11 bases aligning to TRBD1. This sequence originates from a man aged 35-49 years with Graves' hyperthyroidism that later progressed to Graves' ophthalmopathy. Sequencing used blood. CDR3 sequence: CSVLDRGHGELFF. CDR3 bases: TGCAGCGTCCTGGACAGGGGGCATGGGGAGCTGTTTTTT.